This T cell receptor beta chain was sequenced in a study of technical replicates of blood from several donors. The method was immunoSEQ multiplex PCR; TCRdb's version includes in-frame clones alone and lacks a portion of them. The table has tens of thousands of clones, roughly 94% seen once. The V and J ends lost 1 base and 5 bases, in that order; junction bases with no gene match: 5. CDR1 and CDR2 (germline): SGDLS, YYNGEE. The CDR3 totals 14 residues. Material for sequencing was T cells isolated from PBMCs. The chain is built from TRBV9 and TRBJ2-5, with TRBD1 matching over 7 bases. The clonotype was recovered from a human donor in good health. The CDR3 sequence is CASSVRGLGETQYF. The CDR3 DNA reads TGTGCCAGCAGCGTAAGGGGGCTAGGGGAGACCCAGTACTTC.